This T cell receptor beta chain derives from a study of blood T cell repertoires in COVID-19 (dated by TCRdb to the early 2020s). With regard to the full study: Collaborator samples came from the United States, Italy and Spain and covered acute and convalescent phases of COVID-19. The prospective study material was composed of cDNA or gDNA derived from T cells, B-cell-depleted T cells, or PBMCs. The sample metadata nearly always contained a de-identified subject ID, COVID-19 status, age in years and sex. Subjects who had been exposed to COVID-19, were actively infected with it, or had recovered from it provided the deeply sampled blood TCRbeta repertoires that made up the dataset. A freely available public database, intended as a resource for researchers studying the immune response to SARS-CoV-2, is where the repertoires were released. Samples were obtained from the ongoing ImmuneRACE study (first 160 participants) and from over 1,000 subjects provided by 6 global collaborators. Where available, HLA class I and class II types were obtained from metadata supplied by the sample provider rather than from assay-based typing.

As concerns this clone: No antigen is known for it. Per-nucleotide qualities are absent, and no much larger clonotype sits a single base away.

The V end gives up 0 bases and the J end 3 bases, leaving 12 bases in the junction not matched to a gene. Via the germline V gene, CDR1 is LGHNA and CDR2 YSLEER. From cysteine to phenylalanine, the CDR3 is 20 amino acids long. Left in the record is the CDR3 DNA by itself, 60 bases read in frame from the first base. Each collaborating institution followed its own protocols to collect whole blood in K2EDTA tubes. For TCRbeta analysis, collaborators shipped samples as frozen whole blood, isolated PBMCs, or DNA extracted from either of those sample types. TCRbeta CDR3 regions were amplified from genomic DNA by means of the immunoSEQ Assay, a bias-controlled multiplex PCR. Per the original workflow: Nucleated cell counts per sample were estimated from amplification of reference gene primers within the assay. To quantify the absolute abundance of each unique TCRbeta CDR3 rearrangement, sequence reads were collapsed and filtered. For each sample, productive Simpson clonality was calculated as the square root of Simpson's diversity index over productive rearrangements. The immuneACCESS repertoire file appears here via TCRdb, limited to in-frame rearrangements. These files lack a portion of the clones; in checked studies, under half of the deficit traces to unresolved V genes, and the cause of the others is not known. V and J calls and clone size are those listed in that table; D and trimming were worked out from the DNA. In all, the sample holds some 180,000 clones, and around four fifths of those were seen once. The ten largest account for roughly 2% of the sample.

General conclusions and limits of the study: Clinical and demographic metadata were provided uncurated, with the amount varying by source and participant.

This TCR was sampled from a woman aged 80 or over with acute or convalescent COVID-19. The sequence links TRBV4-3 to TRBJ2-2, with 11 bases in between that match TRBD2. The specimen sequenced was peripheral blood. The DNA sequence reads TGCGCCAGCAGCCAAGATCCCCTAGCGGGGGGTCTCGGTCACACCGGGGAGCTGTTTTTT. The translation is CASSQDPLAGGLGHTGELFF.